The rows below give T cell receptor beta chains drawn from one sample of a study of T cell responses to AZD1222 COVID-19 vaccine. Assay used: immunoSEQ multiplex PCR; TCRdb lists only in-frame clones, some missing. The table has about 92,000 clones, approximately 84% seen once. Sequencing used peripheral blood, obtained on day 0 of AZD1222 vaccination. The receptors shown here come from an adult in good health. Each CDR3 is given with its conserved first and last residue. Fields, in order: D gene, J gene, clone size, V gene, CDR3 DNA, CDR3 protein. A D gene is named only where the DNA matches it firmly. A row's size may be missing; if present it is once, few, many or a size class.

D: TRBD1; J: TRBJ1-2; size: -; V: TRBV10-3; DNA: TGTGCCATCAGCGGACAGGGGATAGGGGCTAACTATGGCTACACCTTC; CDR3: CAISGQGIGANYGYTF
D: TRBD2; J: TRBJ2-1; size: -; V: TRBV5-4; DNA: TGTGCCAGCAGCTTGCCCAGCGGGGATGATGAGCAGTTCTTC; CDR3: CASSLPSGDDEQFF
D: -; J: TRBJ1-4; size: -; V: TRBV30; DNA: TGTGCCTGGAGTGGGGGGGCAGGGCTGTTTTTT; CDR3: CAWSGGAGLFF
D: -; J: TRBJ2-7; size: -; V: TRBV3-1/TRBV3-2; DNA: TGTGCCAGCAGCCAAGAGGTCTTAGGGGCTAGCGAGCAGTACTTC; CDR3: CASSQEVLGASEQYF
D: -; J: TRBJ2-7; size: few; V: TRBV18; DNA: TGTGCCAGCTCACCCCAGGGCCGGGAGCAGTACTTC; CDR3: CASSPQGREQYF
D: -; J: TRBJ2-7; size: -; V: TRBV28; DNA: TGTGCCAGCAGCCCGCCCGGGACCTTCTACGAGCAGTACTTC; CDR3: CASSPPGTFYEQYF
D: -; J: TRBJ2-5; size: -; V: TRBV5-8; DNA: TGTGCCAGCAGCCACCCCGTGGGGAGAGCGGTGGAGACCCAGTACTTC; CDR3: CASSHPVGRAVETQYF
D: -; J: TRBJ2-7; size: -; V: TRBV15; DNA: TGTGCCACCAGCCGTCGTTCGGGTCTCGGAGGGCCGGGAGAGCAGTACTTC; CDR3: CATSRRSGLGGPGEQYF
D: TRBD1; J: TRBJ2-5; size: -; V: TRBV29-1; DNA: TGCAGCGTTGAACCGATTAATCTCCGGGACAGGGTTAAGACCCAGTACTTC; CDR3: CSVEPINLRDRVKTQYF
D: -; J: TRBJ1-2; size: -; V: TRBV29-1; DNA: TGCAGCGTTGACACTTATGGCTACACCTTC; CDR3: CSVDTYGYTF
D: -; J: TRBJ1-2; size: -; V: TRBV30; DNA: TGTGCCTGGACCTGGGGCAGGGGAGGTGGTGGCTACACCTTC; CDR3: CAWTWGRGGGGYTF
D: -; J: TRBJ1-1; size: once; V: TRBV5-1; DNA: TGCGCCAGCAATCCAGGGGCGATGAACACTGAAGCTTTCTTT; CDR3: CASNPGAMNTEAFF
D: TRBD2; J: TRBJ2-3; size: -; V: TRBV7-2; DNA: TGTGCCAGCAGCTTAGAAGTGACTAGCGGGGATACGCAGTATTTT; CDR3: CASSLEVTSGDTQYF
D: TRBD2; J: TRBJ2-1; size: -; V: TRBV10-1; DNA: TGCGCCAGCAGTGAGCAGACTAGCGGGAGCAATGAGCAGTTCTTC; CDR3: CASSEQTSGSNEQFF
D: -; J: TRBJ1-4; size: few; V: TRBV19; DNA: TGTGCCAGTAGTATGGGACCTGCGATTGGAAAACTGTTTTTT; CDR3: CASSMGPAIGKLFF
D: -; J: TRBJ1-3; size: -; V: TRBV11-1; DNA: TGTGCCAGCGGACATCCCTCTGGAAACACCATATATTTT; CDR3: CASGHPSGNTIYF
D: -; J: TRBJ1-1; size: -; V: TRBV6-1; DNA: TGTGCCAGCAGTGACCGGGGGCTGAACACTGAAGCTTTCTTT; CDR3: CASSDRGLNTEAFF
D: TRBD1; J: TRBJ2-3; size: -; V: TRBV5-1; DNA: TGCGCCAGCAGCTTTGGGCCCCTTACAGGGGTTGGGACAGATACGCAGTATTTT; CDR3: CASSFGPLTGVGTDTQYF
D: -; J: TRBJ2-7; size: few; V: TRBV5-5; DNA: TGTGCCAGCAGCTTGGCAGGAAACTACGAGCAGTACTTC; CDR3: CASSLAGNYEQYF
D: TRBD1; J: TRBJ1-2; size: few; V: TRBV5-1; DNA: TGCGCCAGCAGCCTGGGACAGGGAGGTGGCTACACCTTC; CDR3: CASSLGQGGGYTF
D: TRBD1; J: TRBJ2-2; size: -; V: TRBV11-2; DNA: TGTGCCAGCATCTACGACAGGGGGACCGGGGAGCTGTTTTTT; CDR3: CASIYDRGTGELFF
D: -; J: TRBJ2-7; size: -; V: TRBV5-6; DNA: TGTGCCAGCAGCTTGGGACTACTGTCAGACGAGCAGTACTTC; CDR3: CASSLGLLSDEQYF
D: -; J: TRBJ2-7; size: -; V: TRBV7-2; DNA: TGTGCCAGCAGCTCCGCCTACGAGCAGTACTTC; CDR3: CASSSAYEQYF
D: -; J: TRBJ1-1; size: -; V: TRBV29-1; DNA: TGCAGCGTTGGGGGGGGCGGGACTGAAGCTTTCTTT; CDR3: CSVGGGGTEAFF
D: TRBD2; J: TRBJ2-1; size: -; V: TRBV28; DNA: TGTGCCACCCAACTCATTCCTAGCGGGAGGGACAATGAGCAGTTCTTC; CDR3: CATQLIPSGRDNEQFF
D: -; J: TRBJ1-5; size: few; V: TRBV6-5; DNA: TGTGCCAGCAGGGCCAGTAGAACTCAGCCCCAGCATTTT; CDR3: CASRASRTQPQHF